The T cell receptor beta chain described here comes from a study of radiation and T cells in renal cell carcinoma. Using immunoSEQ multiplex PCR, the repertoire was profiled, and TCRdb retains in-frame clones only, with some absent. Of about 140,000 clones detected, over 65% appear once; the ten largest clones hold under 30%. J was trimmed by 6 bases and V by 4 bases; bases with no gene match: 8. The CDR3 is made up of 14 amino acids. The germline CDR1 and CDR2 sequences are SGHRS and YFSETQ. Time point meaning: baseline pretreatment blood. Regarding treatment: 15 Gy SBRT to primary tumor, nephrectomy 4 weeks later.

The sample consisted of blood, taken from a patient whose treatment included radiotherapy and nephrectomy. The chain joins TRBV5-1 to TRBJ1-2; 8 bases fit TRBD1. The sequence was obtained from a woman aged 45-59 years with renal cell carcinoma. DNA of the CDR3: TGCGCCAGCAGCCGTCGGACAGGGACAGATGGCTACACCTTC. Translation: CASSRRTGTDGYTF.